This T cell receptor (beta chain) was found in a study of response to subunit inactivated influenza vaccine. One entry per CDR3 protein results from TCRdb running MiXCR on the RT-PCR reads. The profile shows approximately 300,000 distinct CDR3 sequences, over 20% of them singletons. Trimming left V 9 bases short and J 4 bases short, with 16 bases between. CDR3 length: 14 residues. The germline gives CDR1 LNHNV, CDR2 YYDKDF (reference sequence). Findings and caveats of the study: Researchers suggested that each seasonal influenza vaccination recruits few new T cells.

Concerning this clonotype itself: Its antigen is currently unknown.

The chain recombines TRBV15 with TRBJ2-1; D is undetermined. The sequencing here drew on PBMCs from blood, taken less than 22 months after vaccination. This TCR derives from a man between 45 and 75 years old who received an inactivated influenza vaccine. The CDR3 DNA reads TGTGCCACACTTGTGCGATTGATTTACAATGAGCAGTTCTTC. Its protein product is CATLVRLIYNEQFF.